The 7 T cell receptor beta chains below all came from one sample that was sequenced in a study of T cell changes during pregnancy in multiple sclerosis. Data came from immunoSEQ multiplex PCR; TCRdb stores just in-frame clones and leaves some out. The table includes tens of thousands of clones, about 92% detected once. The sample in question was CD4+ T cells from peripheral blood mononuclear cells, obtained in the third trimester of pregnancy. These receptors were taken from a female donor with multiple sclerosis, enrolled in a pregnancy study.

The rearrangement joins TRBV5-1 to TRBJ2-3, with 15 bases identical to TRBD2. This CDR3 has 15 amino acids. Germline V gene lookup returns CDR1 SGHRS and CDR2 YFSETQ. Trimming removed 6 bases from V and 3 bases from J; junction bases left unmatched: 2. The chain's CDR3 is CASIGLAGGTDTQYF. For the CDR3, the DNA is TGCGCCAGCATCGGACTAGCGGGAGGGACAGATACGCAGTATTTT.

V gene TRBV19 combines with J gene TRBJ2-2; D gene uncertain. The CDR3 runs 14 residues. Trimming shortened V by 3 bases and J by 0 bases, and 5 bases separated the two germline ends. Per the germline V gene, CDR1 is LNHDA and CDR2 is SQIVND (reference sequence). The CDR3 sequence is CASSILPNTGELFF. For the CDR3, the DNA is TGTGCCAGTAGTATCCTCCCGAACACCGGGGAGCTGTTTTTT.

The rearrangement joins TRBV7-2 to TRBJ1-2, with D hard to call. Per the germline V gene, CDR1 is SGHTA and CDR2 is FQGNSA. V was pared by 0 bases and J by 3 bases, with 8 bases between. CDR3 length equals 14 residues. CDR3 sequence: CASSLAEVYYGYTF. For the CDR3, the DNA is TGTGCCAGCAGCTTAGCGGAGGTCTACTATGGCTACACCTTC.

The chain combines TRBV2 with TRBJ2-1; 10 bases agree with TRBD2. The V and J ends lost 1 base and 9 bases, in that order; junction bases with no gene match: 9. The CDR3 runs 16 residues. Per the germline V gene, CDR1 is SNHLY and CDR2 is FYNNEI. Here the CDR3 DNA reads TGTGCCAGCAGTGAAGGAGTAGCGGGAGGAGGGAGTGAGCAGTTCTTC. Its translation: CASSEGVAGGGSEQFF.

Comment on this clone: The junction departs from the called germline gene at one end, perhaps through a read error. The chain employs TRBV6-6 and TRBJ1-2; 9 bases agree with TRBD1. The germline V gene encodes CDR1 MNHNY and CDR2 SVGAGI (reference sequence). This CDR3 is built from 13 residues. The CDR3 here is CAGSQGQGEGYTF. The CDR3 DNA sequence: TGTGCCGGCAGTCAGGGACAGGGAGAAGGCTACACCTTC.

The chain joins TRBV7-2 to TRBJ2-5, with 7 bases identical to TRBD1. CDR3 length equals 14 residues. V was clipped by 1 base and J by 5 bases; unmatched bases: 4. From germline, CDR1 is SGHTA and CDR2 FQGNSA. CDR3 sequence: CASSLEGGTETQYF. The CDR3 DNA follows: TGTGCCAGCAGCTTAGAAGGGGGCACGGAGACCCAGTACTTC. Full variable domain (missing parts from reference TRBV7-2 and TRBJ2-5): GAGVSQSPSNKVTEKGKDVELRCDPISGHTALYWYRQSLGQGLEFLIYFQGNSAPDKSGLPSDRFSAERTGGSVSTLTIQRTQQEDSAVYLCASSLEGGTETQYFGPGTRLLVL.

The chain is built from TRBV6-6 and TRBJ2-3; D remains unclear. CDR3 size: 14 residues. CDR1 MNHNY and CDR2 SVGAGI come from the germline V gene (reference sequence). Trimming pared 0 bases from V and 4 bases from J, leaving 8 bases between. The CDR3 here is CASSYSQFSDTQYF. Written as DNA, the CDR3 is TGTGCCAGCAGTTACTCGCAGTTCTCAGATACGCAGTATTTT.